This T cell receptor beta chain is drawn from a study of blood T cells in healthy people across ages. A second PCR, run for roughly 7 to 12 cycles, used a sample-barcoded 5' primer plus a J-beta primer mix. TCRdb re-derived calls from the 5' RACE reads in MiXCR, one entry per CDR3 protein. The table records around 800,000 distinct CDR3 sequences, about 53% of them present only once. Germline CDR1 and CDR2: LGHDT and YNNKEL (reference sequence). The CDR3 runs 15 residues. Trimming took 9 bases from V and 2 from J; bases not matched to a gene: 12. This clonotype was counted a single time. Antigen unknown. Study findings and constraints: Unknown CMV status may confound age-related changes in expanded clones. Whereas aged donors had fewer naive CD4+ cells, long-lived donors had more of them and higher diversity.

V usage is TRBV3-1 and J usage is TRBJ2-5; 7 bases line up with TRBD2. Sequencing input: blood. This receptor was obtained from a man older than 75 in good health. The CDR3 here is CASGARGAGQETQYF. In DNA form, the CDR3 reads TGTGCCAGTGGCGCACGGGGAGCGGGGCAAGAGACCCAGTACTTC.